One and the same sample provided the 17 T cell receptor beta chains below, sequenced in a study of shared clonotypes between healthy human individuals (dated by TCRdb to the early 2020s). Library creation used the immunoSEQ multiplex PCR assay. As stored in TCRdb, this immuneACCESS dataset retains in-frame rearrangements with V and J assigned. A fraction of the clones does not appear; measured against another copy, unresolved V genes explain less than half of the discrepancy, and the remainder lacks a known reason. Counted in this sample were 2 million to 2.5 million clones; approximately 95% of them appeared once. Jointly, the top ten make up about 0.39% of the sample. The sample comprised naive CD4+ T cells from PBMCs. The cell subset or site label on this specimen signifies: CD45RA+ positively selected. The receptor source for this set is a man younger than 35 in good health. Some clones in this sample may be carry-over from other donors' samples.

The chain couples TRBV10-3 to TRBJ2-1; D may be TRBD2 (5 bases). In germline, CDR1 is ENHRY, CDR2 SYGVKD. CDR3 size: 16 residues. With 8 bases removed from V and 1 base from J, the gap between germline ends came to 18 bases. As DNA, the CDR3 is TGTGCCATCGACGAGGGAAGCTTCCCATCCTACAATGAGCAGTTCTTC. It specifies CAIDEGSFPSYNEQFF.

This clone was observed once. The chain recombines TRBV6-1 with TRBJ1-1; 10 bases are shared with TRBD1. The V and J ends lost 5 bases and 3 bases, in that order; junction bases with no gene match: 3. This CDR3 contains 14 residues. Germline V gene sequence: CDR1 MNHNS, CDR2 SASEGT. The CDR3 DNA reads as TGTGCCAGCAGTTGGACAGGGGGGGACACTGAAGCTTTCTTT. It translates to CASSWTGGDTEAFF.

The V and J genes are TRBV30 and TRBJ2-1; 8 bases are shared with TRBD2. Germline V gene sequence: CDR1 GTSNPN, CDR2 SVGIG (reference sequence). The trim removed 3 bases at V and 3 bases at J, leaving 7 bases unmatched. There are 15 residues in the CDR3. The CDR3 DNA sequence: TGTGCCTGGAGGAGAATAGCGGGATTCTACAATGAGCAGTTCTTC. Translation gives CAWRRIAGFYNEQFF.

The chain carries TRBV29-1 and TRBJ2-1; D not resolved. Germline V gene lookup returns CDR1 SQVTM and CDR2 ANQGSEA. V was shortened by 4 bases and J by 3 bases, with 7 bases between the two germline ends. The CDR3 contains 12 residues. CDR3 region: CSVVKGYNEQFF. The CDR3 nucleotides are TGCAGCGTTGTTAAGGGCTACAATGAGCAGTTCTTC.

The rearrangement uses TRBV28 and TRBJ1-3; D unresolved. This CDR3 is 14 amino acids long. Germline CDR1 reads MDHEN; CDR2 reads SYDVKM. Trimming shortened V by 4 bases and J by 0 bases, and 7 bases separated the two germline ends. CDR3 coding DNA: TGTGCCAGCAGTTCCCATCGCTCTGGAAACACCATATATTTT. This codes for CASSSHRSGNTIYF.

This clone was recorded once. This rearrangement joins TRBV9 to TRBJ2-1; TRBD2 agrees at 11 bases. The germline CDR1 and CDR2 sequences are SGDLS and YYNGEE. CDR3 size: 18 residues. V was clipped by 0 bases and J by 0 bases; unmatched bases: 5. CDR3 protein: CASSVAGTSGFSYNEQFF. In DNA, the CDR3 is TGTGCCAGCAGCGTAGCCGGGACTAGCGGATTCTCCTACAATGAGCAGTTCTTC.

As regards this clone: Other nucleotide sequences from this sample produce the same CDR3. The chain recombines TRBV7-3 with TRBJ2-1; D is unclear. Germline V gene data show CDR1 as SGHTA and CDR2 as FQGTGA. This CDR3 has 12 residues. Trimming took off 3 bases at V and 9 bases at J, with 9 bases between the two ends. The CDR3 bases are TGTGCCAGCAGCTTGTTAGGTGGTGAGCAGTTCTTC. This sequence encodes CASSLLGGEQFF.

V usage is TRBV11-3 and J usage is TRBJ2-2; D is undetermined. CDR3 length: 14 amino acids. CDR1 is SGHNT, CDR2 YENEEA, per germline. V gave up 5 bases and J gave up 1 base, with 8 bases separating them. CDR3 sequence: CASSAYGNTGELFF. In DNA form, the CDR3 reads TGTGCCAGCAGCGCCTACGGGAACACCGGGGAGCTGTTTTTT.

V usage is TRBV6-1 and J usage is TRBJ2-7, with D perhaps given as TRBD1 or TRBD2 (5 bases each). Germline V gene lookup returns CDR1 MNHNS and CDR2 SASEGT. The CDR3 covers 13 residues. The germline V and J ends were trimmed by 7 bases and 0 bases, with 10 bases remaining between them. The CDR3 loop reads CASMAGTSYEQYF. CDR3 nucleotides: TGTGCCAGCATGGCAGGGACCTCCTACGAGCAGTACTTC.

The V call is TRBV2, the J call TRBJ2-7; D possibly corresponds to TRBD1 (6 bases). The germline CDR1 and CDR2 sequences are SNHLY and FYNNEI. The germline V and J ends were trimmed by 8 bases and 0 bases, with 14 bases remaining between them. The CDR3 length is 14 residues. This CDR3 is CASQKTGSSYEQYF. The CDR3 coding sequence is TGTGCCAGCCAGAAGACAGGAAGCTCCTACGAGCAGTACTTC.

The chain joins TRBV5-1 to TRBJ2-7; TRBD2 agrees at 11 bases. J was trimmed by 4 bases and V by 4 bases; bases with no gene match: 10. This CDR3 spans 16 amino acids. The germline V gene has CDR1 SGHRS and CDR2 YFSETQ. DNA of the CDR3: TGCGCCAGCAGCCAACTAACTAGCGGGAGCTGGTACGAGCAGTACTTC. Encoded protein: CASSQLTSGSWYEQYF. Drawing the rest from reference TRBV5-1 and TRBJ2-7, the complete variable domain is KAGVTQTPRYLIKTRGQQVTLSCSPISGHRSVSWYQQTPGQGLQFLFEYFSETQRNKGNFPGRFSGRQFSNSRSEMNVSTLELGDSALYLCASSQLTSGSWYEQYFGPGTRLTVT.

V and J are TRBV27 and TRBJ2-1, with 8 bases fitting TRBD2. There are 15 residues in the CDR3. J was trimmed by 3 bases and V by 8 bases; bases with no gene match: 9. Germline CDR1 reads MNHEY; CDR2 reads SMNVEV (reference sequence). In nucleotides, the CDR3 is TGTGCCAGCGACGGGGGGGTACCCCTCTACAATGAGCAGTTCTTC. This codes for CASDGGVPLYNEQFF.

The gene calls are TRBV10-3 and TRBJ1-5; tentative D call: TRBD1 (6 bases). The CDR3 has 12 residues. Germline V gene data show CDR1 as ENHRY and CDR2 as SYGVKD. Trimming shortened V by 11 bases and J by 7 bases, and 15 bases separated the two germline ends. In DNA, the CDR3 is TGTGCCGCCAGTGAGGGGGGGCAGCCCCAGCATTTT. Its protein is CAASEGGQPQHF.

Concerning this clone itself: The sample holds other DNA sequences that translate to the same CDR3. This rearrangement joins TRBV4-2 to TRBJ1-1; D remains ambiguous. The V end lost 1 base, the J end lost 3 bases, and 6 bases lay between the germline ends. Germline V lookup: CDR1 LGHNA, CDR2 YNFKEQ. CDR3 size: 13 residues. CDR3 DNA: TGTGCCAGCAGCCAAGGAAGGGACACTGAAGCTTTCTTT. It yields the protein CASSQGRDTEAFF.

The chain uses TRBV14 and TRBJ2-1; the match to TRBD2 covers 7 bases. The germline gives CDR1 SGHDN, CDR2 FVKESK. Trimming cost V 10 bases and J 6 bases; bases outside gene matches: 18. CDR3 size: 16 residues. The CDR3 bases are TGTGCCACCACACGGGATGGCGGGAGCTTCGGCAATGAGCAGTTCTTC. Its protein product is CATTRDGGSFGNEQFF.

V usage is TRBV7-9 and J usage is TRBJ2-3, with TRBD2 identical over 11 bases. Germline V CDR1 and CDR2: SEHNR, FQNEAQ (reference sequence). The CDR3 extends over 17 amino acids. The trim removed 4 bases at V and 1 base at J, leaving 7 bases unmatched. As DNA, the CDR3 is TGTGCCAGCAGCTCCTTACTTAGCGGGGGGGGCACAGATACGCAGTATTTT. This sequence encodes CASSSLLSGGGTDTQYF.

The chain has TRBV4-1 and TRBJ2-3; 16 positions match TRBD2. V dropped 4 bases and J dropped 1; count of bases not matched to a gene: 2. Germline V gene data show CDR1 as MGHRA and CDR2 as YSYEKL. The CDR3 consists of 17 residues. The CDR3 sequence is CASSPGLAGGRTDTQYF. The CDR3 nucleotides read TGCGCCAGCAGCCCGGGACTAGCGGGAGGGCGCACAGATACGCAGTATTTT.